Sequencing of this T cell receptor beta chain was carried out in a study of vaccination and CD4 T cells after COVID-19 (dated by TCRdb to between 2021 and 2023). For the study in its entirety: Every convalescent patient had a positive nasal swab PCR test for SARS-CoV-2, with mild disease in 9 or 10 patients and severe disease in one. Six males and four females were included in the convalescent cohort, with two Hispanic individuals, seven Caucasians, two Asians and one multiracial person represented. The time from the second vaccine dose to post-vaccine blood sampling had a median of approximately 72 days and ranged from about 14 to 250 days. Each participant got two doses of either the Pfizer-BioNTech BNT162b2 vaccine (n=8) or the Moderna mRNA-1273 vaccine (n=2). Overlapping spike peptide pools from SARS-CoV-2 and from the common cold coronaviruses HCoV-NL63, HCoV-OC43 and HCoV-229E were used as culture stimuli. In under 13 COVID-19 convalescent patients and a handful of infection-naive healthy vaccine recipients, researchers compared the spike-specific CD4+ TCR repertoire from before mRNA vaccination with the repertoire from after. As controls, cultures received a CEFX viral epitope pool (the positive control), an HIV-1 Nef peptide pool (the negative control), or no peptide at all. Post-COVID blood samples from convalescent patients were collected a median of roughly 100 days after diagnosis, with a range of roughly 35 to 170 days.

Receptor libraries were prepared by PCR. DNA from cultured CD4+ T cells was subjected to TCR sequencing with the Oncomine TCR Beta short-read assay at the Johns Hopkins FTIC core. The QIAamp micro DNA kit was used to extract genomic DNA from the cultured CD4+ T cells. Oncomine TCR Beta libraries made from cultured CD4+ T cells were pooled using unique dual indexes and sequenced on an Illumina iSeq 100. The source study handled its data this way. Non-productive sequences were filtered out, and CDR3s that did not start with C, did not end with F or W, or were shorter than 7 amino acids were discarded. Antigen-specific clonotypes were identified with the MANAFEST web application by comparing peptide-stimulated wells with reference and other culture wells. Positive clones required FDR below 0.05, an odds ratio above 5, and productive frequency above 0.1% in at least two of three replicate wells. A clonotype counted as cross-reactive if it showed significant expansion both in the SARS-CoV-2 spike wells and in at least one common cold coronavirus spike condition. CDR3 homology was assessed with Levenshtein distances (stringdist) and unrooted phylogenetic trees (ape) in R version 3.6.1. Using fastp trimming at Q25 and MiXCR clonotype assembly, TCRdb reanalyzed the public sequencing data and kept in-frame beta chains. All rows with the same CDR3 protein become a single entry with the most common DNA and genes. The V and J calls, along with clone size, are taken from TCRdb and not from the paper's own processing. The sample contains 10,000 or so distinct CDR3 sequences, 50% to 65% of them found a single time. Roughly 20% of the sample is taken by the ten largest.

This clonotype was recorded a few times. The antigen it recognizes is unknown. Per-nucleotide qualities are absent, and no much larger clonotype sits a single base away. This specimen's treatment or condition label, interpreted: approximately 9-day PBMC culture with coronavirus spike peptide pools or control peptides (ViraFEST assay). To expand antigen-specific T cells with peptide pools and then pick out the expanded clonotypes through TCR sequencing, the study relied on the ViraFEST assay. The convalescent patients' positive SARS-CoV-2 PCR tests fell between March and December 2020, which was before the Alpha, Beta and Delta variants emerged in the United States. Each well held roughly 2 million PBMCs cultured in IMDM containing roughly 5% human AB serum and 10 IU/ml IL-2, with about 9.1 ug/ml peptide pools added. Half of the culture medium was replaced with fresh IL-2-containing medium on days 3 and 7. Once the cells had been in culture for around nine days, the EasySep CD4+ T cell isolation kit was used to isolate CD4+ T cells by negative selection. PBMCs were separated from whole blood using Ficoll-Paque Plus gradient centrifugation and then either used fresh or cryopreserved at -140C. Culture conditions were generally each tested in triplicate wells.

What the work shows at the level of the full study, not this receptor alone: Of the vaccine-specific clones found in convalescent patients, nearly all (304 of 307) were mono-reactive for SARS-CoV-2 spike instead of being cross-reactive with common cold coronaviruses. The number of convalescent patients in the study was relatively small, and the study did not examine early timepoints following natural infection. In convalescent patients, a median roughly 85% of post-vaccine SARS-CoV-2-reactive clones were detected only after vaccination, and vaccine-specific priming was suggested by this finding. An increase in the median number of SARS-CoV-2-reactive clonotypes from 21 after infection to about 39 after vaccination was observed, but the change was not found to be significant.

The germline ends are 10 bases apart after V is trimmed by 8 bases and J by 3 bases. The germline V gene supplies CDR1 MNHEY and CDR2 SVGEGT. From the cysteine up to the phenylalanine, the CDR3 has a length of 13 residues. Just the 39-base CDR3 DNA is kept, in frame starting at base 1. Recombination connected TRBV6-2 or TRBV6-3 to TRBJ2-2; TRBD2 is a weak D gene call, 5 bases matching. Material: CD4+ T cells from blood, cultured in vitro. This sequence originates from a human donor who had recovered from COVID-19. CDR3 loop: CASGLAHTGELFF. Here is the DNA: TGTGCCAGCGGCCTAGCTCACACCGGGGAGCTGTTTTTT.